A selection of T cell receptor beta chains follows, all from one sample in a study of blood T cell repertoires in COVID-19. Measured with immunoSEQ multiplex PCR; TCRdb has only the in-frame clones, and not every one. This sample has about 180,000 clones, with 84% found just once. Sequencing was done on a sample of PBMCs or T cells enriched from blood (not recorded which). All receptors derive from a man aged 45-65 years who had recovered from COVID-19. Both conserved end residues are part of each CDR3. Each record gives: V gene, D gene, clone size, J gene, CDR3 DNA, CDR3 protein. D genes are given only for firm matches. A row's size may be missing; if present it is once, few, many or a size class.

>TRBV18|NA|NA|TRBJ2-5
TGTGCCAGCTCACCGGAAGGACCCCGGGAAAACGGGGAGACCCAGTACTTC
CASSPEGPRENGETQYF
>TRBV7-2|TRBD1|NA|TRBJ2-2
TGTGCCAGCAGCTTAGAAAGGACAGGAGGCACCGGGGAGCTGTTTTTT
CASSLERTGGTGELFF
>TRBV7-3|TRBD2|NA|TRBJ2-3
TGTGCCAGCAGCTTGTGGCCAGCGGGGGGACCCACTAGCACAGATACGCAGTATTTT
CASSLWPAGGPTSTDTQYF
>TRBV6-5|NA|NA|TRBJ1-3
TGTGCCAGCAGGAGCGTCTCTGGAAACACCATATATTTT
CASRSVSGNTIYF
>TRBV11-3|NA|once|TRBJ1-1
TGTGCCAGCAGCCCCTCCCAGGACACTGAAGCTTTCTTT
CASSPSQDTEAFF
>TRBV3-1/TRBV3-2|TRBD1|NA|TRBJ1-1
TGTGCCAGCAGCCCTACAGGGGCTGTTACGAACACTGAAGCTTTCTTT
CASSPTGAVTNTEAFF
>TRBV28|NA|NA|TRBJ2-2
TGTGCCAGCAGTCCACCTAGAGCTGGCACCGGGGAGCTGTTTTTT
CASSPPRAGTGELFF
>TRBV5-1|NA|once|TRBJ2-7
TGCGCCAGCAGCTTTCGACGGAGTTTCTCCTACGAGCAGTACTTC
CASSFRRSFSYEQYF
>TRBV10-2|NA|NA|TRBJ1-1
TGCGCCAGCAGTGACCCGGGGAACACTGAAGCTTTCTTT
CASSDPGNTEAFF
>TRBV6-5|NA|NA|TRBJ2-7
TGTGCCAGCAAGATCTTTGCAGACTCTCCTTACGAGCAGTACTTC
CASKIFADSPYEQYF
>TRBV7-6|NA|NA|TRBJ2-7
TGTGCCAGCGCATCTTCAAGTCCACCCGGTGCCTACGAGCAGTACTTC
CASASSSPPGAYEQYF
>TRBV27|NA|NA|TRBJ1-3
TGTGCCACTCCCAGGTTTGTTTGGGTTTGGAACACCATATATTTT
CATPRFVWVWNTIYF
>TRBV7-6|NA|NA|TRBJ2-1
TGTGCCAGCAGCTTAGTCGATGAGCAGTTCTTC
CASSLVDEQFF
>TRBV6-5|TRBD2|few|TRBJ2-7
TGTGCCAGCAGTTACTCGGGGAGCGGGGGAGAGCAGTACTTC
CASSYSGSGGEQYF
>TRBV5-1|TRBD1|NA|TRBJ2-7
TGCGCCAGCAGCCCGGGGGGACAGGGGTACGAGCAGTACTTC
CASSPGGQGYEQYF
>TRBV10-3|NA|NA|TRBJ1-2
TGTGCCATCAGCAAGGACAGTTTCAACTATGGCTACACCTTC
CAISKDSFNYGYTF
>TRBV4-2|NA|NA|TRBJ1-3
TGTGCCAGCAGCCAAGATGGGGGGATCTCTGGAAACACCATATATTTT
CASSQDGGISGNTIYF